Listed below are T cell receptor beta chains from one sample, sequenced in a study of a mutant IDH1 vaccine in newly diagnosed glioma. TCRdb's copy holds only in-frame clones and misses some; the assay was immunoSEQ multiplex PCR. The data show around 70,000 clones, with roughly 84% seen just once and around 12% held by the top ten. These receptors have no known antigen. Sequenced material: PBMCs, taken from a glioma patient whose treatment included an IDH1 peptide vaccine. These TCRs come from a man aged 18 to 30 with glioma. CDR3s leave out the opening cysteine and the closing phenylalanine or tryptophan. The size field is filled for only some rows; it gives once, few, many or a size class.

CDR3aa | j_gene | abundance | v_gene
ASSLGGSSYNEQF | TRBJ2-1 | . | TRBV5-1
ASSPLAGGPPSSYEQY | TRBJ2-7 | . | TRBV7-9
ASSLVKSVRTGELF | TRBJ2-2 | . | TRBV5-8
ASSQDAGLNQPQH | TRBJ1-5 | . | TRBV4-1
ASSQSGKGGNANTEAF | TRBJ1-1 | . | TRBV4-2
SVLREGFPDTQY | TRBJ2-3 | . | TRBV29-1
ASSLELRNTEAF | TRBJ1-1 | . | TRBV5-1
ASSDGLAGGLANEQF | TRBJ2-1 | once | TRBV5-1
ASSYSRTANQPQH | TRBJ1-5 | . | TRBV6-5
ASSFGSEAF | TRBJ1-1 | . | TRBV27
ATSRDLIPAPKETQY | TRBJ2-5 | . | TRBV15
ASSPLGPTNTEAF | TRBJ1-1 | . | TRBV7-6
ASSSQGFGSYEQY | TRBJ2-7 | . | TRBV7-8
ASSPVDISSYEQY | TRBJ2-7 | . | TRBV5-8
ASSPLVGRLAKNIQY | TRBJ2-4 | . | TRBV19
ASSYSADQPQH | TRBJ1-5 | few | TRBV6-5
ASSYSLLSYEQY | TRBJ2-7 | once | TRBV6-6
ASSLSGAGAIQPQH | TRBJ1-5 | . | TRBV27
ASSLDPTSGNTIY | TRBJ1-3 | once | TRBV7-9
ASSLGLAATYEQY | TRBJ2-7 | . | TRBV7-3
ASSQDIGSSYNSPLH | TRBJ1-6 | . | TRBV4-3
ASSLAGTVGTGELF | TRBJ2-2 | . | TRBV7-2
ASSFGDATNEKLF | TRBJ1-4 | . | TRBV27
ASSLGGTGSYEQY | TRBJ2-7 | . | TRBV5-6